This T cell receptor beta chain was recorded in a study of T cell responses to AZD1222 COVID-19 vaccine. Points from the study as a whole: Among the donors, most were white British and more were female, and clonal diversity was possibly underestimated. At baseline, just a handful of AZD1222 recipients tested seropositive. Spike-wide vaccine-associated CD4 TCRs dominated at 160-218 and 743-854.

About this clone: What it recognizes is unknown.

Second-dose intervals near 4 or 12 weeks were combined. This CDR3 is built from 14 residues. The germline V gene encodes CDR1 SGHRS and CDR2 YFSETQ. The V end lost 1 base, the J end lost 1 base, and 6 bases lay between the germline ends. Generated by immunoSEQ multiplex PCR, the TCRdb table keeps only in-frame clones and is missing some. The repertoire holds tens of thousands of clones, with 89% as singletons. This TCR came from an adult who received the AZD1222 COVID-19 vaccine. V is TRBV5-1 and J is TRBJ1-5, with D possibly matching TRBD1 (5 bases). The specimen comprised peripheral blood, sampled 28 days after the second AZD1222 dose. The CDR3 bases are TGCGCCAGCAGCTTGACAGGAAGCAATCAGCCCCAGCATTTT. It yields the protein CASSLTGSNQPQHF. Drawing the rest from reference TRBV5-1 and TRBJ1-5, the complete variable domain is KAGVTQTPRYLIKTRGQQVTLSCSPISGHRSVSWYQQTPGQGLQFLFEYFSETQRNKGNFPGRFSGRQFSNSRSEMNVSTLELGDSALYLCASSLTGSNQPQHFGDGTRLSIL.